Listed below are T cell receptor beta chains from one sample, sequenced in a study of blood T cell repertoires in COVID-19. Measured with immunoSEQ multiplex PCR; TCRdb has only the in-frame clones, and not every one. Of 170,000 or so clones detected, roughly 75% appear once; the ten largest clones hold 6.5%. Sample: peripheral blood. These receptors were taken from a man aged 65 to 85 with active or convalescent COVID-19. CDR3s include the opening cysteine and the closing phenylalanine or tryptophan. D genes are given only for firm matches. Some rows have no size entry. The others give once, few or many, or a class for an expanded clone.

TRBV3-1/TRBV3-2,13,TRBJ1-1,NA,NA,TGTGCCAGCAGCCAAACAGGGATCACTGAAGCTTTCTTT,CASSQTGITEAFF
TRBV6-2/TRBV6-3,13,TRBJ2-2,NA,TRBD1,TGTGCCAGCAGTTTGGGGACAGCCGGGGAGCTGTTTTTT,CASSLGTAGELFF
TRBV6-2/TRBV6-3,16,TRBJ2-1,NA,TRBD1,TGTGCCAGCAGTCTCCCGACAGGGGGCTGGGACAATGAGCAGTTCTTC,CASSLPTGGWDNEQFF
TRBV6-5,14,TRBJ2-1,few,NA,TGTGCCAGCAGCAAAGGGGCGGGGTTCAATGAGCAGTTCTTC,CASSKGAGFNEQFF
TRBV19,13,TRBJ1-2,NA,NA,TGTGCCAGTAGTAGCGGGGAGCCCTATGGCTACACCTTC,CASSSGEPYGYTF
TRBV7-9,17,TRBJ1-5,NA,NA,TGTGCCAGCAGCTTTGGCACAGGGTACTATAGCAATCAGCCCCAGCATTTT,CASSFGTGYYSNQPQHF
TRBV4-3,15,TRBJ2-3,NA,NA,TGCGCCAGCAGCCAAGATATGCAGGTTCCAGATACGCAGTATTTT,CASSQDMQVPDTQYF
TRBV4-3,16,TRBJ2-5,NA,TRBD2,TGCGCCAGCAGCCAAGTATTTCTAGCGGGGGAAGAGACCCAGTACTTC,CASSQVFLAGEETQYF
TRBV3-1/TRBV3-2,15,TRBJ2-5,NA,TRBD2,TGTGCCAGCAGCCAGGTAGCGGGGGGCCAAGAGACCCAGTACTTC,CASSQVAGGQETQYF
TRBV4-1,17,TRBJ1-2,few,TRBD1,TGCGCCAGCAGCCCTGGGACAGGGGGCCGGCGGGGCTATGGCTACACCTTC,CASSPGTGGRRGYGYTF
TRBV2,13,TRBJ2-1,NA,NA,TGTGCCAGCCGGCTAGCCCTTAACTATGAGCAGTTCTTC,CASRLALNYEQFF
TRBV9,16,TRBJ2-1,NA,TRBD2,TGTGCCAGCAGCGTAGGGGCTAGCGGGAGTAACCGGGAGCAGTTCTTC,CASSVGASGSNREQFF
TRBV27,19,TRBJ1-1,once,TRBD1,TGTGCCAGCAGTCCCCGACCCCTCGGACAGGGGCGACGGTTCACTGAAGCTTTCTTT,CASSPRPLGQGRRFTEAFF
TRBV7-2,14,TRBJ1-1,NA,NA,TGTGCCAGCAGCTTCGGGACAAGAGCGAGAGAAGCTTTCTTT,CASSFGTRAREAFF
TRBV19,14,TRBJ2-3,NA,TRBD1,TGTGCCAGTAGTGGGCGACAGGGCTCAGATACGCAGTATTTT,CASSGRQGSDTQYF
TRBV2,13,TRBJ2-3,NA,NA,TGTGCCAGCAGTGAAGGGCAGGGAGATACGCAGTATTTT,CASSEGQGDTQYF
TRBV4-2,17,TRBJ2-3,NA,NA,TGTGCCAGCAGCCAAGGCGGCGGTCCTTCTAGCACAGATACGCAGTATTTT,CASSQGGGPSSTDTQYF
TRBV5-1,13,TRBJ1-1,NA,NA,TGCGCCAGCAGCTTGGCCGAGGGCACTGAAGCTTTCTTT,CASSLAEGTEAFF
TRBV7-9,17,TRBJ1-2,NA,NA,TGTGCCAGCAGCTTCACTACTTGGACTGAATTTAACTATGGCTACACCTTC,CASSFTTWTEFNYGYTF
TRBV5-1,13,TRBJ2-5,NA,TRBD1,TGCGCCAGCAGCCCGGGACAGCTGGAGACCCAGTACTTC,CASSPGQLETQYF
TRBV10-3,13,TRBJ1-2,few,NA,TGTGCCATCAGTGAAGGGGCGAACTATGGCTACACCTTC,CAISEGANYGYTF
TRBV4-2,16,TRBJ2-1,NA,TRBD2,TGTGCCAGCAGCCCATATGGACTAGCGGCATCTAATGAGCAGTTCTTC,CASSPYGLAASNEQFF
TRBV18,14,TRBJ1-2,once,NA,TGTGCCAGCTCACCAAGCGGGGGGCTTGAGGGCTACACCTTC,CASSPSGGLEGYTF
TRBV18,15,TRBJ1-1,many,NA,TGTGCCAGCTCACCACAATTTAGCGGGAACACTGAAGCTTTCTTT,CASSPQFSGNTEAFF
TRBV7-9,14,TRBJ1-5,few,NA,TGTGCCAGCAGCTTAACCGACAGCTATCAGCCCCAGCATTTT,CASSLTDSYQPQHF
TRBV6-1,15,TRBJ2-3,NA,TRBD2,TGTGCCAGCAGTGAATGGTTGGGAGGGGCAGATACGCAGTATTTT,CASSEWLGGADTQYF
TRBV6-2/TRBV6-3,11,TRBJ2-5,NA,NA,TGTGCCAGCAGTTACCGAGAGACCCAGTACTTC,CASSYRETQYF
TRBV6-1,14,TRBJ1-1,NA,TRBD1,TGTGCCAGCAGTGAACAGGGGGTGATCACTGAAGCTTTCTTT,CASSEQGVITEAFF
TRBV7-8,15,TRBJ2-3,NA,NA,TGTGCCAGCAGGAAGGGGCTGACTAGCACAGATACGCAGTATTTT,CASRKGLTSTDTQYF
TRBV20-1,14,TRBJ2-7,NA,NA,TGCAGTGCTAGTGTTCTAGCCTTCGTTGGCGAGCAGTACTTC,CSASVLAFVGEQYF
TRBV2,14,TRBJ1-2,NA,TRBD1,TGTGCCAGCAGACCCGGGACAGGGAACTATGGCTACACCTTC,CASRPGTGNYGYTF
TRBV5-1,15,TRBJ1-2,NA,TRBD1,TGCGCCAGCAGCCGGGCCACAGGGGGCGCGAATGGCTACACCTTC,CASSRATGGANGYTF
TRBV18,14,TRBJ1-1,NA,TRBD1,TGTGCCAGCTCACCCGATACAGGGGGCACTGAAGCTTTCTTT,CASSPDTGGTEAFF
TRBV2,17,TRBJ1-1,NA,TRBD1,TGTGCCAGCAGTGAAGCGGTGGGGACAGGGTGGAACACTGAAGCTTTCTTT,CASSEAVGTGWNTEAFF
TRBV7-8,14,TRBJ2-1,NA,TRBD1,TGTGCCAGCAGCCTAAGGGACAGGTACAATGAGCAGTTCTTC,CASSLRDRYNEQFF
TRBV28,13,TRBJ1-1,NA,NA,TGTGCCAGCAGTTTACAGGGAAACACTGAAGCTTTCTTT,CASSLQGNTEAFF
TRBV5-8,15,TRBJ1-5,NA,TRBD1,TGTGCCAGCAGCTTGGAGGGGGCAGGGCGACAGCCCCAGCATTTT,CASSLEGAGRQPQHF
TRBV7-2,13,TRBJ1-2,NA,TRBD1,TGTGCCAGCAGCAGGGACAGGTCCTATGGCTACACCTTC,CASSRDRSYGYTF
TRBV29-1,12,TRBJ2-1,once,TRBD1,TGCAGCGCTGGACAGGCGTACAATGAGCAGTTCTTC,CSAGQAYNEQFF
TRBV6-6,14,TRBJ1-2,NA,TRBD1,TGTGCCAGCAGTTCCCGACAGGGGGCGCGGGGCTACACCTTC,CASSSRQGARGYTF
TRBV5-1,15,TRBJ2-3,NA,TRBD1,TGCGCCAGCAGCTCGACAGGGGGGTTCTCAGATACGCAGTATTTT,CASSSTGGFSDTQYF
TRBV9,15,TRBJ2-5,NA,TRBD2,TGTGCCAGCAGCGAACTAGCGGGAGGTTTAGAGACCCAGTACTTC,CASSELAGGLETQYF
TRBV7-9,16,TRBJ1-2,NA,NA,TGTGCCAGCAGCCCCACAACGTTTCAGGTGGACTATGGCTACACCTTC,CASSPTTFQVDYGYTF
TRBV6-5,16,TRBJ1-3,NA,TRBD1,TGTGCCAGCAGTTACGTTCAGGGGGCATCTGGAAACACCATATATTTT,CASSYVQGASGNTIYF
TRBV5-1,13,TRBJ1-1,NA,NA,TGCGCCAGCAGCCCCAGGGTGAACACTGAAGCTTTCTTT,CASSPRVNTEAFF
TRBV30,13,TRBJ2-2,NA,NA,TGTGCCTGGGGGGGGATAAGCACCGGGGAGCTGTTTTTT,CAWGGISTGELFF
TRBV6-1,14,TRBJ1-2,NA,TRBD1,TGTGCCAGCAGTGAGGACAGGGGTGTCTATGGCTACACCTTC,CASSEDRGVYGYTF
TRBV30,15,TRBJ1-6,NA,NA,TGTGCCTGGACTAGCAGAGGGAGCGGAGCTTCACCCCTCCACTTT,CAWTSRGSGASPLHF
TRBV3-1/TRBV3-2,16,TRBJ2-7,once,NA,TGTGCCAGCAGCACCTCTTGGTCCAGGGGTCACTACGAGCAGTACTTC,CASSTSWSRGHYEQYF
TRBV18,15,TRBJ2-4,once,NA,TGTGCCAGCTCACCACCGTCCAGGTCGGCAAACATTCAGTACTTC,CASSPPSRSANIQYF